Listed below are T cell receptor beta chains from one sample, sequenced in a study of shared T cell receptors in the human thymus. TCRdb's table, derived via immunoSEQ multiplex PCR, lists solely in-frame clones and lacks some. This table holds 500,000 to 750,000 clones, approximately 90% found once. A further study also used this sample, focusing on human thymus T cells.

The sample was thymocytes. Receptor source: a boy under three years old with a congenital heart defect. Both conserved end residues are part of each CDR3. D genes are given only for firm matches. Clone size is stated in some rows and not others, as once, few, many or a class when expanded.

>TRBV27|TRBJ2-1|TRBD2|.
CASSPQPAGEGGEQFF
TGTGCCAGCAGCCCACAACCAGCGGGAGAGGGAGGTGAGCAGTTCTTC
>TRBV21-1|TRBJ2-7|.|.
CASLPAGGEAYEQYF
TGTGCCAGCCTTCCGGCGGGGGGCGAAGCCTACGAGCAGTACTTC
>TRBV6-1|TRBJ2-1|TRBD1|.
CAITGAAQFKQFF
TGTGCCATAACAGGGGCCGCCCAGTTTAAGCAGTTCTTC
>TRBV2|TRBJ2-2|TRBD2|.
CARTKEAGGVGELFF
TGTGCCAGGACCAAGGAAGCGGGAGGTGTCGGGGAGCTGTTTTTT
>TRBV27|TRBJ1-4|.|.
CASSTHRVTNEKLFF
TGTGCCAGCAGTACCCACAGGGTTACTAATGAAAAACTGTTTTTT
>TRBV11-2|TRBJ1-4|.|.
CASSLRAGAARTNEKLFF
TGTGCCAGCAGCCTTAGGGCGGGAGCGGCCCGGACTAATGAAAAACTGTTTTTT
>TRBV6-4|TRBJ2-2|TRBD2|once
CASSVRLAGGETGELFF
TGTGCCAGCAGTGTTCGACTAGCGGGAGGTGAGACCGGGGAGCTGTTTTTT
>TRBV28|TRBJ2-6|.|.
CATYQPQTSGANVLTF
TGTGCCACATATCAGCCTCAGACTTCTGGGGCCAACGTCCTGACTTTC
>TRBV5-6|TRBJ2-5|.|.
CASSLSSARETQYF
TGTGCCAGCAGCCTTAGTAGCGCCAGGGAGACCCAGTACTTC
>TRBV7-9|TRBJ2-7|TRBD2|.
CASSFFGERGEQYF
TGTGCCAGCAGCTTCTTTGGCGAGCGGGGCGAGCAGTACTTC
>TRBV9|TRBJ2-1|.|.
CASSPKDSDNEQFF
TGTGCCAGCAGCCCCAAGGACAGCGACAATGAGCAGTTCTTC
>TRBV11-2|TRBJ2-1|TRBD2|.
CASSLVAGGEEQFF
TGTGCCAGCAGCTTAGTAGCGGGAGGGGAAGAGCAGTTCTTC
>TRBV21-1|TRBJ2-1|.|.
CVADRVDTNEQFF
TGTGTCGCCGACAGGGTAGACACCAATGAGCAGTTCTTC
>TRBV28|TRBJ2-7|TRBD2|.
CASTLSEPRTSGSGVSYEQYF
TGTGCCAGCACCCTGAGCGAACCGCGGACTAGCGGGAGTGGAGTTTCCTACGAGCAGTACTTC
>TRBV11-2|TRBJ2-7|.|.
CASSPLRSQLQYF
TGTGCCAGCAGCCCACTGCGGAGTCAGCTGCAGTACTTC
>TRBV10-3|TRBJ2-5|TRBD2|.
CAISWASGRQETQYF
TGTGCCATCAGTTGGGCTAGCGGGAGGCAAGAGACCCAGTACTTC
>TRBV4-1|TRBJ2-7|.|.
CASSLGTSPTSEFRPLSYEQYF
TGCGCCAGCAGCCTGGGGACTTCCCCGACCTCTGAATTCCGACCCCTCTCCTACGAGCAGTACTTC
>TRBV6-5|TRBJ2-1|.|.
CASSALRDSPNEQFF
TGTGCCAGCAGCGCACTCCGGGACTCTCCCAATGAGCAGTTCTTC
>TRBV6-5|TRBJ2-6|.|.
CASTPGKGANVLTF
TGTGCCAGCACCCCCGGGAAGGGGGCCAACGTCCTGACTTTC
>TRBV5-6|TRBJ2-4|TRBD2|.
CASSLYLAGGSVAKNIQYF
TGTGCCAGCAGCTTGTACCTAGCGGGAGGGTCCGTAGCCAAAAACATTCAGTACTTC
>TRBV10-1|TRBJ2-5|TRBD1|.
CASSEVRQGMETQYF
TGCGCCAGCAGTGAAGTCAGACAGGGAATGGAGACCCAGTACTTC
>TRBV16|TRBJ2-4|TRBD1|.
CASSRFGSTGGFAKNIQYF
TGTGCCAGCAGCCGGTTTGGGTCAACAGGGGGCTTCGCCAAAAACATTCAGTACTTC
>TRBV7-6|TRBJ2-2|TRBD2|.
CASSPKREDTGELFF
TGTGCCAGCAGTCCTAAGCGGGAAGACACCGGGGAGCTGTTTTTT
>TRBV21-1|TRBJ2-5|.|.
CASSKPPGIPYQETQYF
TGTGCCAGCAGCAAACCCCCGGGGATTCCGTACCAAGAGACCCAGTACTTC
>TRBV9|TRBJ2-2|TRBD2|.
CASSVAVGLAGESSTGELFF
TGTGCCAGCAGCGTAGCTGTGGGACTAGCGGGAGAGTCGAGCACCGGGGAGCTGTTTTTT
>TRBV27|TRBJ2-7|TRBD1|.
CASSGPTGSLPYEQYF
TGTGCCAGCAGTGGCCCGACAGGGTCTCTCCCCTACGAGCAGTACTTC
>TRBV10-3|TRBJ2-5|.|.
CAISGLVGPQETQYF
TGTGCCATCAGTGGACTAGTGGGTCCCCAAGAGACCCAGTACTTC
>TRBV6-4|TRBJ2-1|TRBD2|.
CASSDEGTSGRSEQFF
TGTGCCAGCAGTGATGAGGGGACTAGCGGGAGAAGCGAGCAGTTCTTC
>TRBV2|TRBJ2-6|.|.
CASSGVPAGVGANVLTF
TGTGCCAGCAGTGGGGTCCCCGCCGGGGTCGGGGCCAACGTCCTGACTTTC
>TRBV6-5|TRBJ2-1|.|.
CASSRKSNEQFF
TGTGCCAGCAGTCGAAAGAGCAATGAGCAGTTCTTC
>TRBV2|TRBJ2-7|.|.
CASSSRGPPSYEQYF
TGTGCCAGCAGTAGCAGGGGCCCCCCATCCTACGAGCAGTACTTC
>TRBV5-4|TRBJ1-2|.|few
CASSLTPGVYGYTF
TGTGCCAGCAGCTTGACCCCAGGGGTCTATGGCTACACCTTC
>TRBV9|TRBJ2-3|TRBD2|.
CASSVGAGGGLDTQYF
TGTGCCAGCAGCGTAGGGGCGGGAGGCGGCCTAGATACGCAGTATTTT
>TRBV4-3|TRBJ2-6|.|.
CASSPTGPLSGANVLTF
TGCGCCAGCAGCCCAACAGGTCCCCTCTCTGGGGCCAACGTCCTGACTTTC
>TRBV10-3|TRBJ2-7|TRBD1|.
CAISEPRDRASEQYF
TGTGCCATCAGTGAGCCGCGGGACAGGGCGTCCGAGCAGTACTTC
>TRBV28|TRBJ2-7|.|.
CASRGTIYEQYF
TGTGCCAGCAGGGGCACAATCTACGAGCAGTACTTC